The entry below gives a single T cell receptor beta chain sequence along with its context. Its specificity is unknown. The data originate from a study of blood T cells in healthy people across ages. The wider study: Through template switching, about one barcoded beta molecule was captured per two T cells, as measured in model experiments.

The CDR3 consists of 14 residues. The V gene's germline CDR1 is SGHTA and CDR2 FQGNSA. The V segment lost 1 base and the J segment 8 bases; nucleotides outside the gene matches: 5. Study-wide results and caveats: Naive and antigen-experienced cells could not be conclusively compared, given unsorted PBMCs. It was the long-lived donors that had more naive CD4+ cells and higher diversity than aged donors. Estimates based on one million T cells were treated as lower bounds.

A second roughly 6 to 12 cycle PCR used barcoded and J-beta primers. Each CDR3 protein is one row after TCRdb ran MiXCR on the 5' RACE reads. The table includes about 830,000 distinct CDR3 sequences, around 68% detected once. The sequenced material came from blood. J is TRBJ2-1 and V is TRBV7-2; 7 nucleotides align to TRBD2. This receptor was identified in a young man in good health. The CDR3, as DNA: TGTGCCAGCAGCTTAGTTTCTGCGGGGGATGAGCAGTTCTTC. Protein sequence: CASSLVSAGDEQFF.